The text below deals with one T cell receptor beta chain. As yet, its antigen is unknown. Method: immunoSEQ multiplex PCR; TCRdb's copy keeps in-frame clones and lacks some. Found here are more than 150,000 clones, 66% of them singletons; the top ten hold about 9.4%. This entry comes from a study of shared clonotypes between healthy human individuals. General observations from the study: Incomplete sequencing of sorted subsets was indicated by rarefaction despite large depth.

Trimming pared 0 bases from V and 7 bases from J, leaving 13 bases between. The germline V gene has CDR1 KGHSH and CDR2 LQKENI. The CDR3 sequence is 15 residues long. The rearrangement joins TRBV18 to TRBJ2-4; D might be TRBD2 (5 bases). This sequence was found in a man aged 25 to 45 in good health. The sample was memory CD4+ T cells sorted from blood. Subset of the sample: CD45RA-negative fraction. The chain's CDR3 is CASSPPSERANIQYF. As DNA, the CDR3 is TGTGCCAGCTCACCACCGAGCGAGAGGGCGAACATTCAGTACTTC.